Listed below are T cell receptor beta chains from one sample, sequenced in a study of cytomegalovirus exposure and HLA in healthy donors. Sequencing was performed with immunoSEQ multiplex PCR; in TCRdb, only in-frame clones are kept and a portion is missing. This table holds around 200,000 clones, roughly 80% found once. The specimen sequenced was PBMCs. The receptors were sampled from a woman aged 18-30 years in good health and CMV-seronegative. Both conserved end residues are part of each CDR3. Size tells how often a clone was seen (once, few, many) or the class of an expanded clone, and some rows leave it out.

v_gene: TRBV15
j_gene: TRBJ2-2
abundance: .
CDR3aa: CATSRVRTSEHPENTGELFF

v_gene: TRBV6-6
j_gene: TRBJ1-3
abundance: .
CDR3aa: CASKETGDQGNTIYF

v_gene: TRBV7-9
j_gene: TRBJ2-7
abundance: .
CDR3aa: CASSYDRGAYEQYF

v_gene: TRBV28
j_gene: TRBJ1-2
abundance: few
CDR3aa: CASSILWLRGVDGYTF

v_gene: TRBV6-6
j_gene: TRBJ2-7
abundance: few
CDR3aa: CASSYTSGNYEQYF

v_gene: TRBV4-3
j_gene: TRBJ1-2
abundance: .
CDR3aa: CASSQGTGTNYGYTF

v_gene: TRBV19
j_gene: TRBJ1-4
abundance: few
CDR3aa: CASSMDRGRLFF

v_gene: TRBV6-1
j_gene: TRBJ1-1
abundance: .
CDR3aa: CASRRGVGTEAFF

v_gene: TRBV5-1
j_gene: TRBJ2-5
abundance: once
CDR3aa: CASSLAGETQYF

v_gene: TRBV5-6
j_gene: .
abundance: .
CDR3aa: CASSSSGRAHEQYF

v_gene: TRBV6-1
j_gene: TRBJ1-2
abundance: few
CDR3aa: CASSEAPGTSRGYTF

v_gene: TRBV7-9
j_gene: TRBJ2-1
abundance: .
CDR3aa: CASSPGLADYNEQFF

v_gene: TRBV28
j_gene: TRBJ1-1
abundance: .
CDR3aa: CASRTEKETNTEAFF

v_gene: TRBV28
j_gene: TRBJ2-7
abundance: .
CDR3aa: CAHKRTGSYEQYF

v_gene: TRBV6-5
j_gene: TRBJ1-1
abundance: few
CDR3aa: CASSPGQVGTEAFF

v_gene: TRBV9
j_gene: TRBJ1-1
abundance: few
CDR3aa: CASSPEETGSNTEAFF

v_gene: TRBV19
j_gene: TRBJ1-2
abundance: .
CDR3aa: CASREGARGYTF

v_gene: TRBV4-2
j_gene: TRBJ2-2
abundance: once
CDR3aa: CASSQLLAGEAGELFF

v_gene: TRBV9
j_gene: TRBJ1-1
abundance: few
CDR3aa: CASSMKRHDMNTEAFF

v_gene: TRBV4-1
j_gene: TRBJ2-3
abundance: .
CDR3aa: CASSTLRGGSTDTQYF

v_gene: TRBV10-2
j_gene: TRBJ2-1
abundance: .
CDR3aa: CASRKIGVNNEQFF

v_gene: TRBV9
j_gene: TRBJ2-5
abundance: .
CDR3aa: CASSVAGGGAQETQYF

v_gene: TRBV27
j_gene: TRBJ2-3
abundance: .
CDR3aa: CASRPQGPTDTQYF